This is a list of T cell receptor beta chains from one sample in a study of cytomegalovirus exposure and HLA in healthy donors. Sequencing used immunoSEQ multiplex PCR; TCRdb keeps in-frame clones, though not all of them. The sample yields 95,000 to 150,000 clones, under 90% seen once. Sequencing used PBMCs. The receptors come from a woman aged 25 to 39 in good health and CMV-seronegative. Each CDR3 is given with its conserved first and last residue. D genes are given only for firm matches. Size tells how often a clone was seen (once, few, many) or the class of an expanded clone, and some rows leave it out.

V gene	J gene	clone size	D gene	CDR3 protein	CDR3 DNA
TRBV28	TRBJ1-2	NA	NA	CASSFSGELRPYGYTF	TGTGCCAGCAGTTTCAGTGGAGAACTAAGACCCTATGGCTACACCTTC
TRBV11-3	TRBJ2-7	NA	NA	CASSQARGGVGTEQYF	TGTGCCAGCAGCCAGGCGAGGGGGGGAGTAGGGACCGAGCAGTACTTC
TRBV30	TRBJ2-5	once	TRBD2	CAWSVSSGGQETQYF	TGTGCCTGGAGTGTATCTAGCGGGGGCCAAGAGACCCAGTACTTC
TRBV7-9	TRBJ1-1	NA	NA	CASSMTGDTQAFF	TGTGCCAGCAGCATGACAGGCGACACTCAAGCTTTCTTT
TRBV2	TRBJ1-2	NA	NA	CASSVQGSSYGYTF	TGTGCCAGCAGTGTCCAGGGGAGTAGCTATGGCTACACCTTC
TRBV27	TRBJ2-3	NA	TRBD2	CASSHLGPSGFTDTQYF	TGTGCCAGCAGCCACCTAGGGCCTAGCGGGTTCACAGATACGCAGTATTTT
TRBV2	TRBJ1-2	NA	NA	CASSARGQGYTF	TGTGCCAGCAGTGCCAGGGGCCAAGGCTACACCTTC
TRBV11-3	TRBJ2-1	NA	NA	CASSLGGTPNEQFF	TGTGCCAGCAGCCTAGGGGGGACTCCGAATGAGCAGTTCTTC
TRBV18	TRBJ1-2	NA	NA	CASSPPPGLNYGYTF	TGTGCCAGCTCACCACCCCCGGGACTTAACTATGGCTACACCTTC
TRBV2	TRBJ2-1	NA	TRBD1	CASRRQGINEQFF	TGTGCCAGCAGGAGACAGGGAATAAATGAGCAGTTCTTC